This T cell receptor beta chain was captured in a study of blood T cell repertoires in COVID-19 (TCRdb year 2020). General notes on the study: Collaborator samples came from the United States, Italy and Spain and covered acute and convalescent phases of COVID-19. The prospective study material was composed of cDNA or gDNA derived from T cells, B-cell-depleted T cells, or PBMCs. Samples were obtained from the ongoing ImmuneRACE study (first 160 participants) and from 1,000 to 1,500 subjects provided by 6 global collaborators. The repertoires were released in a freely available public database intended as a resource for research on the immune response to SARS-CoV-2. Where HLA class I and class II types were available, the types were taken from metadata supplied by the sample provider, not from assay-based typing. Subjects who had been exposed to COVID-19, were actively infected with it, or had recovered from it provided the deeply sampled blood TCRbeta repertoires that made up the dataset. Nearly every sample came with metadata listing a de-identified subject ID, COVID-19 status, age in years and sex.

TCRbeta CDR3 regions were amplified from genomic DNA by means of the immunoSEQ Assay, a bias-controlled multiplex PCR. For the original study's pipeline: The number of nucleated cells in each sample was estimated by amplification of reference gene primers within the assay. Sequence reads were collapsed and filtered to measure the absolute abundance of every unique TCRbeta CDR3 rearrangement. For each sample, productive Simpson clonality was calculated as the square root of Simpson's diversity index across productive rearrangements. Entries here come from immuneACCESS through TCRdb and include only in-frame sequences with V and J called. Some clones fail to appear in such tables; in the studies checked, an unresolved V gene covers under half of the shortfall, and the cause of the remainder is unknown. That table furnishes V, J and clone size, whereas the DNA furnished D and trimming. A total of around 110,000 clones appear in this sample, around 80% of them only once. The top ten hold 16% of the sample.

Results and caveats for the whole study, not just this receptor: How much clinical and demographic metadata was included differed by source and by participant, and the metadata was provided uncurated.

To note about this clone: Its binding antigen is unknown. The input lacks base qualities; no much larger clone sits a single base away.

Collaborating institutions collected whole blood in K2EDTA tubes following their own protocols. For TCRbeta analysis, collaborator samples were shipped as frozen whole blood, as isolated PBMCs, or as DNA extracted from either sample type. As encoded in the germline V gene, CDR1 is SGHTA while CDR2 is FQGNSA. V is trimmed back by 8 bases and J by 5 bases, and the junction contains 7 bases that no gene match accounts for. From its cysteine to its phenylalanine, the CDR3 spans 13 amino acids. Solely the CDR3 DNA is kept, with 39 bases framed from the first base. This clonotype was sampled from a man aged 60-69 years with active or convalescent COVID-19. This receptor chain uses TRBV7-2 and TRBJ2-3; TRBD2 fits 7 bases in the junction. Sequencing was done on a sample of peripheral blood. CDR3 loop: CASSAGRGDTQYF. The nucleotide sequence is TGTGCCAGCTCAGCGGGGCGGGGAGATACGCAGTATTTT.